The rows below give T cell receptor beta chains drawn from one sample of a study of cytomegalovirus exposure and HLA in healthy donors. Repertoires were generated with immunoSEQ multiplex PCR, while TCRdb's copy carries only in-frame clones and drops some. This table holds fewer than 200,000 clones, over 85% found once. Sequencing was performed on PBMCs. The receptors come from a woman in her late teens or twenties in good health and CMV-seropositive. Both conserved end residues are part of each CDR3. Fields, in order: J gene, D gene, V gene, clone size, CDR3 protein, CDR3 DNA. A D gene is named only where the DNA matches it firmly. Size values are once, few and many counts, or a class for expanded clones, and some rows have none.

TRBJ2-2 TRBD1 TRBV19 . CASSIRYRGNTGELFF TGTGCCAGTAGTATACGCTACAGGGGAAACACCGGGGAGCTGTTTTTT
TRBJ2-5 . TRBV6-5 . CASSDRDNQETQYF TGTGCCAGCAGTGACCGGGACAACCAAGAGACCCAGTACTTC
TRBJ1-2 TRBD1 TRBV28 . CASSLPGTGLNYGYTF TGTGCCAGCAGTTTACCCGGGACAGGCCTCAACTATGGCTACACCTTC
TRBJ1-2 TRBD1 TRBV19 . CASSLTGYVYGYTF TGTGCCAGTAGCTTGACAGGGTACGTGTATGGCTACACCTTC
TRBJ2-7 . TRBV6-5 . CASSSTGPYEQYF TGTGCCAGCAGTTCGACAGGACCCTACGAGCAGTACTTC
TRBJ2-1 TRBD2 TRBV9 . CASSRLAGAVNEQFF TGTGCCAGCAGCCGCCTAGCGGGAGCGGTTAATGAGCAGTTCTTC
TRBJ2-7 TRBD1 TRBV30 . CAWKPLQGVGSEQYF TGTGCCTGGAAACCTTTACAGGGGGTAGGTAGCGAGCAGTACTTC
TRBJ2-7 TRBD1 TRBV29-1 . CSVIPGQGNGEQYF TGCAGCGTTATACCGGGACAGGGGAACGGCGAGCAGTACTTC
TRBJ2-7 TRBD2 TRBV5-1 . CASSLGTSGTEQYF TGCGCCAGCAGCTTGGGGACTAGCGGGACCGAGCAGTACTTC
TRBJ1-3 . TRBV11-2 . CASSLGTDLSGNTIYF TGTGCCAGCAGCTTAGGGACAGACCTCTCTGGAAACACCATATATTTT
TRBJ1-1 . TRBV9 . CASSPSTGLNTEAFF TGTGCCAGCAGCCCCTCAACAGGGTTGAACACTGAAGCTTTCTTT
TRBJ1-1 . TRBV6-5 . CASSFRPRGNTEAFF TGTGCCAGCAGTTTCCGCCCCAGGGGAAACACTGAAGCTTTCTTT
TRBJ1-3 . TRBV6-1 . CASSEGWAGVNTIYF TGTGCCAGCAGTGAGGGCTGGGCAGGGGTAAACACCATATATTTT
TRBJ2-5 . TRBV10-1 . CASSESITGETQYF TGCGCCAGCAGTGAGTCCATAACAGGAGAGACCCAGTACTTC
TRBJ1-1 . TRBV28 few CASSLERSFF TGTGCCAGCAGTTTAGAGCGGTCTTTCTTT
TRBJ2-1 TRBD2 TRBV27 . CATSPGTSGPNEQFF TGTGCCACCTCTCCCGGGACTAGCGGGCCCAATGAGCAGTTCTTC
TRBJ2-1 TRBD2 TRBV6-5 . CASGSGTYNEQFF TGTGCCAGCGGTAGCGGGACTTACAATGAGCAGTTCTTC
TRBJ2-7 TRBD1 TRBV28 . CASSPPFAGGYEQYF TGTGCCAGCAGTCCCCCGTTTGCAGGGGGCTACGAGCAGTACTTC
TRBJ2-1 TRBD2 TRBV5-1 . CASSLAVAGGLDEQFF TGCGCCAGCAGCTTGGCCGTAGCGGGAGGGCTAGATGAGCAGTTCTTC
TRBJ1-1 . TRBV7-3 . CASSPTGGFTEAFF TGTGCCAGCAGCCCCACCGGGGGTTTCACTGAAGCTTTCTTT
TRBJ2-1 . TRBV5-4 . CASSLVAAKINEQFF TGTGCCAGCAGCTTGGTAGCGGCTAAAATAAATGAGCAGTTCTTC
TRBJ2-3 . TRBV10-3 . CAISRQPQAGSTDTQYF TGTGCCATCAGTCGTCAACCACAAGCGGGCAGCACAGATACGCAGTATTTT
TRBJ2-1 TRBD2 TRBV11-1 . CASSLVGTSLLTEQFF TGTGCCAGCAGCTTAGTGGGGACTAGTCTGTTGACTGAGCAGTTCTTC
TRBJ2-5 . TRBV7-9 once CASSLGGGQETQYF TGTGCCAGCAGCTTGGGAGGCGGGCAAGAGACCCAGTACTTC
TRBJ1-3 TRBD1 TRBV11-2 . CASSIRQGRDTIYF TGTGCCAGCAGCATACGACAGGGAAGAGACACCATATATTTT
TRBJ1-2 . TRBV25-1 . CASSEYNTGGYTF TGTGCCAGCAGTGAATATAATACAGGGGGCTACACCTTC
TRBJ2-1 . TRBV5-1 once CASSSDSTSGEQFF TGCGCCAGCAGCTCCGACAGCACCTCTGGGGAGCAGTTCTTC
TRBJ2-1 TRBD2 TRBV10-1 . CASSEGGSGSYNEQFF TGCGCCAGCAGTGAGGGGGGTAGCGGGTCCTACAATGAGCAGTTCTTC
TRBJ2-7 . TRBV7-9 . CASSLVSYEQYF TGTGCCAGCAGCTTAGTCAGCTACGAGCAGTACTTC